This passage covers 12 T cell receptor beta chains from one sample sequenced in a study of cytomegalovirus exposure and HLA in healthy donors. The primer mix had 60 Vbeta and 13 Jbeta primers. Clones were sequenced by immunoSEQ multiplex PCR, and TCRdb holds only the in-frame ones, with some missing. The sample lists around 110,000 clones; 9% to 10% were seen once. Specimen: PBMCs. The receptor set was obtained from a man aged 25-40 years in good health and CMV-seronegative.

The genes are TRBV9 and TRBJ1-4; D may be TRBD1 (6 bases). Germline CDR1 and CDR2: SGDLS and YYNGEE. V lost 8 bases, J lost 5 bases, and 13 bases lay in between. The CDR3 is 13 residues long. The CDR3 DNA reads TGTGCCAGTTCGACAGGTATAAATGAAAAACTGTTTTTT. Protein: CASSTGINEKLFF.

This clone has more than one count but fewer than ten. J is TRBJ2-3 and V is TRBV5-1, with D perhaps TRBD1 (6 bases). Germline CDR1 is SGHRS and CDR2 is YFSETQ. Deletions cut 0 bases from V and 6 bases from J, with 14 bases between. This CDR3 contains 15 residues. CDR3: CASSLGQGYSDTQYF. The DNA of the CDR3 is TGCGCCAGCAGCTTGGGGCAGGGGTATTCGGATACGCAGTATTTT. The full variable domain, in which reference TRBV5-1 and TRBJ2-3 provide the parts outside the CDR3, is KAGVTQTPRYLIKTRGQQVTLSCSPISGHRSVSWYQQTPGQGLQFLFEYFSETQRNKGNFPGRFSGRQFSNSRSEMNVSTLELGDSALYLCASSLGQGYSDTQYFGPGTRLTVL.

The sample holds a few counts of this clone. The chain couples TRBV10-3 to TRBJ2-7; 9 bases match TRBD1. Losses at the gene ends were 10 bases for V and 9 bases for J; bases not matched to a gene: 13. Germline V gene lookup returns CDR1 ENHRY and CDR2 SYGVKD. The CDR3 is made up of 13 amino acids. Here the CDR3 reads CATGTGTGTWQYF. The CDR3 region has the DNA TGTGCCACGGGGACCGGGACAGGGACCTGGCAGTACTTC.

This clone was found a few times. This chain links TRBV19 with TRBJ1-6; D may be TRBD1 (5 bases). Trimming removed 0 bases from V and 10 bases from J, with 7 bases in between. Germline V gene sequence: CDR1 LNHDA, CDR2 SQIVND (reference sequence). The CDR3 runs to 13 residues. In nucleotides, the CDR3 is TGTGCCAGTAGTATAGACAGGGTATCACCCCTCCACTTT. It translates to CASSIDRVSPLHF.

This clone was detected only a few times. The rearrangement uses TRBV20-1 and TRBJ1-3; 7 nucleotides agree with TRBD1. This CDR3 is 11 amino acids long. V was clipped by 5 bases and J by 7 bases; unmatched bases: 2. Germline CDR1 reads DFQATT; CDR2 reads SNEGSKA (reference sequence). CDR3 residues: CSAVQGNTIYF. The CDR3 DNA follows: TGCAGTGCTGTACAGGGGAACACCATATATTTT.

The chain is built from TRBV5-6 and TRBJ1-5, with D maybe TRBD1 (5 bases). CDR1 is SGHDT and CDR2 is YYEEEE in the germline V gene. V gave up 8 bases and J gave up 1 base, with 10 bases separating them. The CDR3 is 13 residues long. The CDR3 DNA reads as TGTGCCAGAACGCCAGGGAGCAATCAGCCCCAGCATTTT. This gives the protein CARTPGSNQPQHF.

This clone has just a few counts. V gene TRBV13 combines with J gene TRBJ1-2, with 7 nucleotides matching TRBD1. CDR3 length equals 15 residues. Unmatched junction bases numbered 13, after V lost 4 bases and J lost 8 bases. Looked up from germline, CDR1 is PRHDT and CDR2 is FYEKMQ (reference sequence). The CDR3 loop is CASSSLNRQGEGYTF. In DNA form, the CDR3 reads TGTGCCAGCAGCTCACTAAATAGACAGGGTGAAGGCTACACCTTC.

On this clone itself: Distinct nucleotide sequences in the sample also encode this CDR3. The chain links TRBV30 to TRBJ2-7; 8 bases map to TRBD1. From germline, CDR1 is GTSNPN and CDR2 SVGIG (reference sequence). The ends lost 0 bases at V and 2 bases at J; junction bases unmatched: 3. CDR3 length equals 14 residues. CDR3 amino acids: CAWSVGQGAYEQYF. The CDR3 DNA sequence: TGTGCCTGGAGTGTAGGACAGGGAGCCTACGAGCAGTACTTC.

CDR3 sequence (DNA): TGTGCCTGGAGTGTTTCCTTTAATGAAAAACTGTTTTTT. It specifies CAWSVSFNEKLFF. V gene TRBV30 combines with J gene TRBJ1-4; D ambiguous. Trimming pared 0 bases from V and 4 bases from J, leaving 6 bases between. Germline loops: CDR1 GTSNPN, CDR2 SVGIG (reference sequence). The CDR3 extends over 13 amino acids.

This clone has just a few counts. The chain couples TRBV9 to TRBJ1-4; D uncertain. Trimming took 9 bases from V and 8 from J, leaving 17 bases between them. The CDR3 extends over 13 amino acids. Germline V gene data show CDR1 as SGDLS and CDR2 as YYNGEE. CDR3 nucleotides: TGTGCCACCCTAGAAGAGGTCGGCGAAAAACTGTTTTTT. This sequence encodes CATLEEVGEKLFF.

This clone was picked up a small number of times. The V gene is TRBV7-9, the J gene TRBJ1-3; possible D gene TRBD1, 5 bases. V lost 5 bases to trimming and J lost 3 bases, with 14 bases between them. This CDR3 is built from 15 residues. Germline V gives CDR1 SEHNR, CDR2 FQNEAQ (reference sequence). CDR3 nucleotide sequence: TGTGCCAGCAGCCCCGACAGAATGGGTGGAAACACCATATATTTT. Translated, it gives CASSPDRMGGNTIYF.

The chain employs TRBV7-9 and TRBJ1-2; 7 nucleotides line up with TRBD1. V shed 5 bases and J 5 bases; nucleotides not matched to a gene: 5. CDR3 length: 13 residues. Germline V gene lookup returns CDR1 SEHNR and CDR2 FQNEAQ (reference sequence). Here the CDR3 reads CASSAGQTYGYTF. For the CDR3, the DNA is TGTGCCAGCAGCGCGGGACAGACGTATGGCTACACCTTC.